Sequencing of this TCR beta chain was carried out in a study of a mutant IDH1 vaccine in newly diagnosed glioma. Sequencing was performed with immunoSEQ multiplex PCR; in TCRdb, only in-frame clones are kept and a portion is missing. The sample lists roughly 50,000 clones, roughly 80% occurring once. The time point is: week 35, safety follow-up. Topical imiquimod accompanied each vaccine dose, which consisted of 300 ug of mutant IDH1 20-mer peptide. Germline V CDR1 and CDR2: SNHLY, FYNNEI. V lost 6 bases and J lost 1, with 10 bases in between. CDR3 length: 14 amino acids. This clone was seen a few times. Antigen: not known.

The chain recombines TRBV2 with TRBJ1-5; D is unresolved. The sequencing used PBMCs, collected from a glioma patient whose treatment included an IDH1 peptide vaccine. The sequence came from a man between 35 and 55 years old with glioma. The chain's CDR3 is CASSLRESNQPQHF. In DNA, the CDR3 is TGTGCCAGCAGCCTTCGAGAGAGCAATCAGCCCCAGCATTTT.